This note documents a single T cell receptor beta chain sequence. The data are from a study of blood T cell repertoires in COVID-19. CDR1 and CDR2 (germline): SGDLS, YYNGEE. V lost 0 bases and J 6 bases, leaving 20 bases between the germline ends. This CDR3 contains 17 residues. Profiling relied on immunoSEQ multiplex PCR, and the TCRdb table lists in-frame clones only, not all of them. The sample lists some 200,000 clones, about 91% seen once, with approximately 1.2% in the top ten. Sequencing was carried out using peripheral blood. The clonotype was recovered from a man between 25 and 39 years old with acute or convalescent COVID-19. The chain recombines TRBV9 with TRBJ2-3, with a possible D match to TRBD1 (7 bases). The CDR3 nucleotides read TGTGCCAGCAGCGTAGGTCTACGGAGGGGGCCGTTGGATACGCAGTATTTT. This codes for CASSVGLRRGPLDTQYF.